These T cell receptor beta chains were read from a single sample in a study of blood T cell repertoires in COVID-19. TCRdb keeps only in-frame clones here, not all; method: immunoSEQ multiplex PCR. The repertoire holds 350,000 to 450,000 clones, with under 90% as singletons. The sequenced sample was PBMCs or T cells enriched from blood (not recorded which). The source is a woman aged 25-40 years who had recovered from COVID-19. Both conserved end residues are part of each CDR3. A D gene is named only where the DNA matches it firmly. Clone size is shown for a subset of rows, as once, few, many or a class of expanded clone.

d_call	clone_size	v_call	j_call	cdr3_nt	cdr3_aa
-	few	TRBV5-1	TRBJ1-4	TGCGCCAGCAGCCTCGGGACCCTCGGGGGTGGTGAAAAACTGTTTTTT	CASSLGTLGGGEKLFF
TRBD1	once	TRBV11-2	TRBJ1-2	TGTGCCAGCAGCCGAGACAGGGCCTATGGCTACACCTTC	CASSRDRAYGYTF
-	once	TRBV28	TRBJ1-2	TGTGCCAGCAGTATCTACTATGGCTACACCTTC	CASSIYYGYTF
TRBD1	-	TRBV19	TRBJ1-5	TGTGCCAGTAGTAAAGAACAGGGGATTCAGCCCCAGCATTTT	CASSKEQGIQPQHF
-	once	TRBV10-3	TRBJ1-5	TGTGCCATCAGCGAAAGGGGGAGCAATCAGCCCCAGCATTTT	CAISERGSNQPQHF
TRBD1	-	TRBV24-1	TRBJ2-3	TGTGCCACCAGTGGGGGGACAGGGGTCCTGGATACGCAGTATTTT	CATSGGTGVLDTQYF
TRBD1	-	TRBV5-6	TRBJ1-6	TGTGCCAGCTTTATGGACAGGGGCCATTCACCCCTCCACTTT	CASFMDRGHSPLHF
-	-	TRBV19	TRBJ1-5	TGTGCCAGTAGTATCGGACTTAGCAATCAGCCCCAGCATTTT	CASSIGLSNQPQHF
-	once	TRBV7-9	TRBJ2-6	TGTGCCAGCAGCTTGACAGCATCCTCTGGGGCCAACGTCCTGACTTTC	CASSLTASSGANVLTF
-	few	TRBV14	TRBJ1-1	TGTGCCAGCAGCCAAGGAGGCAGGGTTACTTTCTTT	CASSQGGRVTFF
-	-	TRBV5-1	TRBJ2-1	TGCGCCAGCAGCTCCACAGTGGGCCTTGGTGGTGAGCAGTTCTTC	CASSSTVGLGGEQFF
-	-	TRBV9	TRBJ1-1	TGTGCCAGCAGCGTAGTTCGGGGAACTGAAGCTTTCTTT	CASSVVRGTEAFF
-	-	TRBV3-1/TRBV3-2	TRBJ1-1	TGTGCCAGCAGCCAAGAATGTCCCCCGGCGGAAGGGGAAGATGAGAACACTGAAGCTTTCTTT	CASSQECPPAEGEDENTEAFF
-	-	TRBV13	TRBJ2-7	TGTGCCAGCAGCTACGGGAACAGGGATGACGAGCAGTACTTC	CASSYGNRDDEQYF
-	-	TRBV30	TRBJ1-2	TGTGCCTGGAGGGCAGGGACACTGCCTAACTATGGCTACACCTTC	CAWRAGTLPNYGYTF